The clone carrying this T cell receptor (beta chain) was picked up a small number of times. What it binds is unknown. The V and J ends lost 3 bases and 0 bases respectively, with 17 bases between them. Germline lookup yields CDR1 DFQATT and CDR2 SNEGSKA (reference sequence). CDR3 length: 17 amino acids. From RNA transcripts, TCR beta CDR3 regions were amplified. The primer set for the first-round RT-PCR of the TCR CDR3 was HTBI. TCRdb processed the multiplex PCR reads anew with MiXCR; each CDR3 protein has one entry. The profile covers approximately 700,000 distinct CDR3 sequences, with about 17% appearing a single time and over 7.5% taken by the ten largest. These data belong to a study of T cells in Graves' hyperthyroidism and ophthalmopathy. Whole-study findings and limits: Through a model of 13 V-J features, ophthalmopathy was separated from stable hyperthyroidism.

Lactation, pregnancy, other autoimmune disease or uncontrolled infection excluded patients. Each diagnosis drew on symptoms, thyroxine, TRAb, thyroid ultrasound and orbital computed tomography findings. The clonotype was recovered from a man aged 18 to 35 with Graves' hyperthyroidism. Sequencing was performed on blood. V is TRBV20-1 and J is TRBJ2-2; tentative D call: TRBD2 (6 bases). The DNA for the CDR3 is TGCAGTGCTAGTCCCTGGGTAGCGGACGCGAACACCGGGGAGCTGTTTTTT. Translated, it gives CSASPWVADANTGELFF.